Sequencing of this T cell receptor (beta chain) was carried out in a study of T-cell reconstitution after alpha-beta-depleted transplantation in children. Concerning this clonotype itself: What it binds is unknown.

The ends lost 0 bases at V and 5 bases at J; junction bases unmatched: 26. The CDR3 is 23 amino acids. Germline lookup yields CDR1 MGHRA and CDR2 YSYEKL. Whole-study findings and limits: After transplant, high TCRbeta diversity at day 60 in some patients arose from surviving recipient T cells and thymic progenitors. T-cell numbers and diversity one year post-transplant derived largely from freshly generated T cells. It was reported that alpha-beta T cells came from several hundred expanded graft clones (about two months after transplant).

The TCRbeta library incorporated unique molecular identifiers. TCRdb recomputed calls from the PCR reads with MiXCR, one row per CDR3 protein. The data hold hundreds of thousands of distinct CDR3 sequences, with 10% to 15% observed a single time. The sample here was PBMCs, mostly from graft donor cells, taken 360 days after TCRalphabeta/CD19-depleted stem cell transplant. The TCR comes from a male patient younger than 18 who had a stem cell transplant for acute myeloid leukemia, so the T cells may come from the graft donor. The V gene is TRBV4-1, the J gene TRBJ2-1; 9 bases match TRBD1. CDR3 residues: CASSQEGAPGQGWVGAYNNEQFF. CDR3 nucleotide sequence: TGCGCCAGCAGCCAAGAAGGCGCCCCGGGACAGGGATGGGTCGGGGCCTACAACAATGAGCAGTTCTTC.